This T cell receptor (beta chain) was profiled in a study of identical twins. TCRdb fed the 5' RACE reads into MiXCR, producing one record per CDR3 protein. Here the sample spans around 20,000 distinct CDR3 sequences, roughly 70% being singletons. This CDR3 is built from 16 residues. Between the trimmed V and J ends, which lost 0 bases and 0 bases, there was a span of 12 bases. Germline V gene sequence: CDR1 MNHEY, CDR2 SVGEGT. Material for sequencing was memory (CD45RO+) T cells sorted from blood. V is TRBV6-2 or TRBV6-3 and J is TRBJ2-7, with D perhaps TRBD2 (6 bases). This receptor was identified in a woman under 30 in good health. This table probably holds off-target reads from a library built for another chain. CDR3 in amino acids: CASSYSGVGSSYEQYF. The CDR3 DNA sequence: TGTGCCAGCAGTTACTCGGGGGTCGGGAGCTCCTACGAGCAGTACTTC.